These 9 T cell receptor beta chains share one sample of origin, sequenced in a study of graft-versus-host responses after intestinal transplantation (dated by TCRdb to the early 2020s). Libraries were made using the immunoSEQ multiplex PCR assay. The table was pulled from immuneACCESS by TCRdb, which kept in-frame rearrangements only. Such tables lose some clones; where checked, under half of the loss comes from unresolved V genes, and the rest has no known cause. The sample contains nearly 9,000 clones, 27% of them found a single time. In total, the top ten clones hold 5% of the sample. The time point label of this sample denotes: cells obtained before transplantation from donor or recipient. Mixed lymphocyte reactions plated approximately 200,000 CFSE-labeled pre-transplant responders with approximately 200,000 irradiated violet-dye-labeled stimulators and were cultured for more than five days.

The material was alloreactive CD8+ T cells from a mixed lymphocyte reaction culture, obtained before transplantation. According to the study, the label for this sample's cell subset or site signals: CFSE-low proliferating T cells sorted from approximately 6-day pre-transplant mixed lymphocyte reaction (GvH or HvG direction). Every receptor here comes from a human patient who was an organ donor for intestinal transplantation.

On this clone itself: Just one base apart from a much larger clone, this may be a read error. This sample includes further DNA sequences coding for the same CDR3. The chain employs TRBV5-1 and TRBJ2-7, with TRBD1 matching over 9 bases. Looked up from germline, CDR1 is SGHRS and CDR2 is YFSETQ. The CDR3 is 14 amino acids. V shed 0 bases and J 2 bases; nucleotides not matched to a gene: 0. The CDR3 protein is CASSLGTGAYEQYF. CDR3 in DNA: TGCGCCAGCAGCTTGGGGACAGGGGCCTACGAGCAGTACTTC.

This clone was detected a few times. The chain has TRBV5-8 and TRBJ2-2; 10 positions agree with TRBD1. Trimming removed 1 base from V and 4 bases from J; junction bases left unmatched: 4. From germline, CDR1 is SGHTS and CDR2 YDEGEE. This CDR3 is 16 amino acids long. CDR3 region: CASSLFRTGGTGELFF. CDR3 coding DNA: TGTGCCAGCAGCTTGTTCCGGACAGGGGGCACCGGGGAGCTGTTTTTT.

Only a few counts were recorded for this clone. This CDR3 is CASSPWTVSYEQYF. The CDR3 nucleotides read TGTGCCAGCAGCCCTTGGACAGTCTCCTACGAGCAGTACTTC. The rearrangement joins TRBV11-2 to TRBJ2-7, with D perhaps matching TRBD1 (6 bases). CDR3 length equals 14 residues. Germline V lookup: CDR1 SGHAT, CDR2 FQNNGV. Trimming cost V 5 bases and J 0 bases, with 11 bases left between them.

The chain joins TRBV4-1 to TRBJ2-4; D perhaps matches TRBD2 (6 bases). The CDR3 runs to 14 residues. Germline CDR1 MGHRA, CDR2 YSYEKL. V shed 0 bases and J shed 11 bases, with 14 bases lying between them. Here the CDR3 reads CASSQEPDYYLQYF. CDR3 DNA: TGCGCCAGCAGCCAAGAGCCGGACTACTACCTTCAGTACTTC.

About this clone itself: Since the CDR3 does not end with the conserved phenylalanine or tryptophan, this likely comes from a read error. This sequence joins TRBV7-6 and TRBJ2-7; no clear D. Germline lookup yields CDR1 SGHVS and CDR2 FNYEAQ. V was shortened by 1 base and J by 1 base, with 8 bases between the two germline ends. This CDR3 spans 14 amino acids. The CDR3 nucleotides are TGTGCCAGCAGCTTAGAGGCAGGATCCTACGAGCAGTACCTC. Translated: CASSLEAGSYEQYL.

This clone was detected only a few times. Additional DNA sequences in this sample encode the identical CDR3. The chain is built from TRBV9 and TRBJ2-1; either TRBD1 or TRBD2 may fit D (6 bases each). CDR1 and CDR2 (germline): SGDLS, YYNGEE. The CDR3 covers 16 residues. Between the trimmed V and J ends, which lost 5 bases and 4 bases, there was a span of 19 bases. The CDR3 DNA sequence: TGTGCCAGCAGTACGAGAGGGGGAGGACAATACAATGAGCAGTTCTTC. It translates to CASSTRGGGQYNEQFF.

This clone appeared a few times. This rearrangement joins TRBV5-1 to TRBJ2-2; D unresolved. Trimming took 6 bases from V and 0 from J, leaving 12 bases between them. The CDR3 has 15 amino acids. Germline values: CDR1 SGHRS, CDR2 YFSETQ. CDR3 sequence: CASTHGTTNTGELFF. DNA of the CDR3: TGCGCCAGCACCCACGGAACTACGAACACCGGGGAGCTGTTTTTT.

V gene TRBV10-3 combines with J gene TRBJ1-6; unclear D gene. The germline V and J ends were trimmed by 0 bases and 4 bases, with 7 bases remaining between them. Germline V gives CDR1 ENHRY, CDR2 SYGVKD. There are 15 residues in the CDR3. Written as DNA, the CDR3 is TGTGCCATCAGTGAGTCGGAGGGTTATAATTCACCCCTCCACTTT. This encodes CAISESEGYNSPLHF.

A few counts support this clone. The rearrangement joins TRBV4-3 to TRBJ2-5; a possible D gene is TRBD2 (6 bases). The J call is uncertain, as TRBJ2-7 better fits the DNA end. The CDR3 runs 15 residues. CDR1 is LGHNA, CDR2 YSLEER, per germline. In DNA form, the CDR3 reads TGCGCCAGCAGCCAAGAGCGGTTGGGGGGCTACGAGCAGTACTTC. Translation gives CASSQERLGGYEQYF.